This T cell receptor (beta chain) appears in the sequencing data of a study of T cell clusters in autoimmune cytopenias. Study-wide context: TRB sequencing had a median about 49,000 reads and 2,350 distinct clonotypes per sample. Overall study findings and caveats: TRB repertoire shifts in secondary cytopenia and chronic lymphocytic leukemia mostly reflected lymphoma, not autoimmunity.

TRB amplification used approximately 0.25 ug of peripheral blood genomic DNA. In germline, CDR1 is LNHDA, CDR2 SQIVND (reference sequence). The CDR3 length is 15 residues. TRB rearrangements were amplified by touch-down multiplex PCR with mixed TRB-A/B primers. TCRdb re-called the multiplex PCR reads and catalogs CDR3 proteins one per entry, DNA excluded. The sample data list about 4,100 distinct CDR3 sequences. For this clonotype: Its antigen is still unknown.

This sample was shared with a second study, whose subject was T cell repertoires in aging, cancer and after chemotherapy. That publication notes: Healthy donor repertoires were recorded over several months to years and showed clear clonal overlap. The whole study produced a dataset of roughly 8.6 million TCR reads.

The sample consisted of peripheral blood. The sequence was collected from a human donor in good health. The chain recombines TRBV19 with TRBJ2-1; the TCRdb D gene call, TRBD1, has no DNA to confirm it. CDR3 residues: CASSINGWQGNEQFF.